The 29 T cell receptor beta chains below come from one sample, sequenced in a study of long-term antiretroviral therapy in people with HIV. Version v3.0 of the immunoSEQ assay was performed at survey level. Clones were read by immunoSEQ multiplex PCR, and TCRdb kept only the in-frame ones, dropping some. The repertoire holds over 25,000 clones, with around 92% as singletons. The sequencing here drew on unsorted PBMCs, taken approximately 7.4 years after starting antiretroviral therapy. The receptors come from a man in his forties or fifties with HIV.

The CDR3 region is CASSRGRTDTQYF. In DNA form, the CDR3 reads TGTGCCAGCAGCCGGGGCCGCACAGATACGCAGTATTTT. J is TRBJ2-3 and V is TRBV6-6; D could derive from TRBD1 or TRBD2 (5 bases each). The CDR3 covers 13 residues. Trimming pared 6 bases from V and 1 base from J, leaving 8 bases between. Germline V lookup: CDR1 MNHNY, CDR2 SVGAGI (reference sequence).

The genes are TRBV30 and TRBJ2-1, with unresolved D. The ends were cut back, 0 bases at V and 5 bases at J, with 5 bases in the middle. This CDR3 contains 12 residues. From germline, CDR1 is GTSNPN and CDR2 SVGIG (reference sequence). The CDR3, as DNA: TGTGCCTGGAGTGTAAACAACAATGAGCAGTTCTTC. As protein: CAWSVNNNEQFF.

The chain combines TRBV6-5 with TRBJ1-5, with TRBD1 as a possible D gene (5 bases). The germline gives CDR1 MNHEY, CDR2 SVGAGI. The CDR3 length is 15 residues. Trimming removed 0 bases at V and 4 bases at J, with 10 bases between. The CDR3 region is CASSYSSRVNQPQHF. The CDR3 DNA is TGTGCCAGCAGTTACTCTTCCAGGGTGAATCAGCCCCAGCATTTT.

V is TRBV19 and J is TRBJ1-5, with TRBD1 identical over 7 bases. CDR3 length: 14 amino acids. Germline loops: CDR1 LNHDA, CDR2 SQIVND (reference sequence). The V segment lost 4 bases and the J segment 3 bases; nucleotides outside the gene matches: 3. CDR3 coding DNA: TGTGCCAGTAGTACGACAGGGCTCAATCAGCCCCAGCATTTT. It yields the protein CASSTTGLNQPQHF.

V usage is TRBV7-2 and J usage is TRBJ2-7; unclear D gene. Trimming removed 5 bases at V and 5 bases at J, with 13 bases between. This CDR3 comprises 13 residues. The germline gives CDR1 SGHTA, CDR2 FQGNSA. The CDR3 DNA is TGTGCCAGCAGCCTATTCGACCCTGACGAGCAGTACTTC. Its translation is CASSLFDPDEQYF.

This clone has just one count. The V call is TRBV4-3, the J call TRBJ2-1; maybe TRBD2 (5 bases). This CDR3 region has 13 residues. CDR1 LGHNA and CDR2 YSLEER come from the germline V gene. Trimming left V 4 bases short and J 7 bases short, with 11 bases between. CDR3 sequence: CASSPGKGNEQFF. CDR3 coding DNA: TGCGCCAGCAGCCCCGGGAAAGGTAATGAGCAGTTCTTC.

CDR3 sequence reads: CASSLRLNTEAFF. In DNA form, the CDR3 reads TGTGCCAGCAGCTTAAGGTTGAACACTGAAGCTTTCTTT. The chain is built from TRBV5-4 and TRBJ1-1, with D unresolved. The CDR3 has 13 residues. In germline, CDR1 is SGHNT, CDR2 YYREEE (reference sequence). V lost 2 bases, J lost 0 bases, and 5 bases lay in between.

The chain carries TRBV19 and TRBJ2-7; D is tentatively TRBD1 or TRBD2 (5 bases each). Germline V gene data show CDR1 as LNHDA and CDR2 as SQIVND (reference sequence). Trimming shortened V by 6 bases and J by 9 bases, and 18 bases separated the two germline ends. CDR3 length: 13 residues. CDR3 DNA: TGTGCCAGTAGCGGGGACGGCTCCGGTCGGCAGTACTTC. Translation: CASSGDGSGRQYF.

The genes are TRBV27 and TRBJ2-7; TRBD2 might be the D (7 bases). The V gene lost 10 bases and the J gene lost 2 bases, with 21 bases spanning the gap. This CDR3 region has 15 residues. Germline V gene sequence: CDR1 MNHEY, CDR2 SMNVEV (reference sequence). The CDR3 is CATRWGGEETYEQYF. CDR3 DNA: TGTGCCACCCGGTGGGGGGGCGAGGAAACCTACGAGCAGTACTTC.

The V gene is TRBV5-6, the J gene TRBJ2-2; the D gene could be TRBD1 or TRBD2 (5 bases each). V shed 5 bases and J shed 0 bases, with 17 bases lying between them. Germline V gene lookup returns CDR1 SGHDT and CDR2 YYEEEE. The CDR3 extends over 17 amino acids. CDR3 in amino acids: CASSYPFWGSNTGELFF. As DNA, the CDR3 is TGTGCCAGCAGTTACCCTTTCTGGGGGTCGAACACCGGGGAGCTGTTTTTT.

The chain carries TRBV27 and TRBJ2-3; D is perhaps TRBD1 or TRBD2 (5 bases each). V was cut by 5 bases and J by 5 bases, with 11 bases left in between. The length of the CDR3 is 13 residues. Per the germline V gene, CDR1 is MNHEY and CDR2 is SMNVEV (reference sequence). As DNA, the CDR3 is TGTGCCAGCAGTACCCCGGGGCTAGATACGCAGTATTTT. Translated, it gives CASSTPGLDTQYF.

The chain uses TRBV7-8 and TRBJ2-3; D gene unclear. The CDR3 is 14 residues long. Trimming cost V 2 bases and J 1 base, with 7 bases left between them. Germline loops: CDR1 SGHVS, CDR2 FQNEAQ. CDR3 coding DNA: TGTGCCAGCAGCTTACGTGTGGGCACAGATACGCAGTATTTT. Amino acid sequence: CASSLRVGTDTQYF.

The rearrangement uses TRBV19 and TRBJ1-4; no clear D gene. Germline values: CDR1 LNHDA, CDR2 SQIVND (reference sequence). The CDR3 has 14 amino acids. Trimming shortened V by 3 bases and J by 5 bases, and 10 bases separated the two germline ends. CDR3 DNA sequence: TGTGCCAGTAGTATCTCCAGGTCGAATGAAAAACTGTTTTTT. It codes for CASSISRSNEKLFF.

The gene calls are TRBV4-1 and TRBJ2-6, with 7 positions matching TRBD1. Trimming removed 0 bases from V and 0 bases from J; junction bases left unmatched: 11. In germline, CDR1 is MGHRA, CDR2 YSYEKL. The CDR3 has 20 amino acids. CDR3 DNA: TGCGCCAGCAGCCAAGAGGGGACAGCGACACCCTACTCTGGGGCCAACGTCCTGACTTTC. Protein product: CASSQEGTATPYSGANVLTF.

The chain links TRBV28 to TRBJ2-2, with 8 bases identical to TRBD1. V dropped 6 bases and J dropped 7; count of bases not matched to a gene: 10. Germline V gene sequence: CDR1 MDHEN, CDR2 SYDVKM. CDR3 length equals 15 residues. CDR3 sequence: CASRGTRTGNGELFF. DNA for the CDR3: TGTGCCAGCAGGGGCACTAGGACAGGGAACGGGGAGCTGTTTTTT.

In its sample, this clone ranks as large. Different DNA sequences within this sample yield the same CDR3. The CDR3 loop is CASSPLTGELFF. For the CDR3, the DNA is TGCGCCAGCAGCCCCCTTACCGGGGAGCTGTTTTTT. The V and J genes are TRBV4-1 and TRBJ2-2, with D unclear. The CDR3 spans 12 residues. The germline V gene encodes CDR1 MGHRA and CDR2 YSYEKL. Trimming left V 4 bases short and J 5 bases short, with 5 bases between.

The rearrangement uses TRBV4-3 and TRBJ1-4; D gene ambiguous. V was cut by 0 bases and J by 8 bases, with 13 bases left in between. Germline V gene lookup returns CDR1 LGHNA and CDR2 YSLEER. CDR3 size: 15 residues. The CDR3 DNA reads TGCGCCAGCAGCCAAGATCGGAGGATCGCCGAAAAACTGTTTTTT. Its protein is CASSQDRRIAEKLFF.

This rearrangement joins TRBV7-6 to TRBJ2-6; D call uncertain. Germline CDR1 and CDR2: SGHVS and FNYEAQ. This CDR3 region has 11 residues. V was cut by 10 bases and J by 8 bases, with 9 bases left in between. This CDR3 is CAIFLPNVLTF. The CDR3 DNA reads TGTGCCATATTCCTCCCCAACGTCCTGACTTTC.

The genes are TRBV9 and TRBJ1-6; D call uncertain. There are 17 residues in the CDR3. Trimming removed 4 bases at V and 0 bases at J, with 14 bases between. Germline CDR1 and CDR2: SGDLS and YYNGEE. CDR3 region: CASSPFEASSYNSPLHF. Written as DNA, the CDR3 is TGTGCCAGCAGCCCCTTTGAGGCGAGCTCCTATAATTCACCCCTCCACTTT.

J is TRBJ1-1 and V is TRBV27; D gene ambiguous. Trimming left V 6 bases short and J 4 bases short, with 9 bases between. Germline CDR1 is MNHEY and CDR2 is SMNVEV (reference sequence). CDR3 length: 12 amino acids. In nucleotides, the CDR3 is TGTGCCAGCAGCCGTGGTGGCACTGAAGCTTTCTTT. It codes for CASSRGGTEAFF.

This chain connects TRBV21-1 to TRBJ1-6. TRBV21-1 is noted as a pseudogene. The CDR3 extends over 14 amino acids. CDR3 region: CASSKGRVNSPLHF. The CDR3 DNA sequence: TGTGCCAGCAGCAAGGGACGGGTAAATTCACCCCTCCACTTT.

The chain joins TRBV5-1 to TRBJ1-2; 7 bases are a match to TRBD1. In germline, CDR1 is SGHRS, CDR2 YFSETQ. V dropped 0 bases and J dropped 6; count of bases not matched to a gene: 5. The CDR3 length is 14 residues. The chain's CDR3 is CASSLVLQGNGYTF. In DNA form, the CDR3 reads TGCGCCAGCAGCTTGGTTTTACAGGGGAATGGCTACACCTTC.

Details on this clone: A junction boundary mismatches the germline segment, possibly from a read error. The rearrangement uses TRBV6-1 and TRBJ1-5; TRBD1 aligns across 9 bases. Germline values: CDR1 MNHNS, CDR2 SASEGT. The CDR3 is made up of 15 amino acids. The CDR3 bases are TGTGTCAGCGTCTTCGCACAGGGGGCTGGGGAGCCCCAGCATTTT. Protein: CVSVFAQGAGEPQHF.

V gene TRBV7-8 combines with J gene TRBJ2-6; TRBD1 aligns across 7 bases. CDR1 and CDR2 (germline): SGHVS, FQNEAQ. This CDR3 comprises 18 residues. V shed 0 bases and J 1 base; nucleotides not matched to a gene: 6. CDR3 sequence reads: CASSLAKGGASGANVLTF. In nucleotides, the CDR3 is TGTGCCAGCAGCTTAGCGAAAGGGGGCGCTTCTGGGGCCAACGTCCTGACTTTC.

The V gene is TRBV6-5, the J gene TRBJ2-7; 7 positions agree with TRBD1. Germline trimming cut 6 bases from V and 7 bases from J; bases unmatched to any gene: 9. The CDR3 totals 13 residues. CDR1 MNHEY and CDR2 SVGAGI come from the germline V gene. In nucleotides, the CDR3 is TGTGCCAGCAGCCCCGACAGGGTAGGAGAGCAGTACTTC. Translation gives CASSPDRVGEQYF.

This chain joins TRBV19 and TRBJ2-7, with D perhaps TRBD1 or TRBD2 (5 bases each). Trimming left V 1 base short and J 0 bases short, with 7 bases between. The CDR3 is 14 amino acids. Germline-derived CDR1 and CDR2 are LNHDA and SQIVND (reference sequence). The CDR3 loop reads CASSIGGSSYEQYF. The CDR3 DNA reads as TGTGCCAGTAGTATAGGGGGGAGCTCCTACGAGCAGTACTTC. The full variable domain, completed using reference TRBV19 and TRBJ2-7, is DGGITQSPKYLFRKEGQNVTLSCEQNLNHDAMYWYRQDPGQGLRLIYYSQIVNDFQKGDIAEGYSVSREKKESFPLTVTSAQKNPTAFYLCASSIGGSSYEQYFGPGTRLTVT.

V usage is TRBV27 and J usage is TRBJ2-3; TRBD2 aligns across 10 bases. Germline CDR1 is MNHEY and CDR2 is SMNVEV (reference sequence). The CDR3 covers 16 residues. The V gene end was trimmed by 4 bases and the J gene end by 2 bases; junction bases not matched to a gene: 6. The CDR3 DNA reads TGTGCCAGCAGTTCCCGGACTAGCGGAAACACAGATACGCAGTATTTT. This encodes CASSSRTSGNTDTQYF.

The table lists this clone with a few counts. V usage is TRBV6-6 and J usage is TRBJ2-2, with D perhaps matching TRBD1 or TRBD2 (5 bases each). This CDR3 spans 15 amino acids. The germline V gene encodes CDR1 MNHNY and CDR2 SVGAGI (reference sequence). V was trimmed by 6 bases and J by 3 bases, leaving 14 bases between them. The CDR3 bases are TGTGCCAGCAGCTCAGGGACGAGGGACACCGGGGAGCTGTTTTTT. It translates to CASSSGTRDTGELFF.

CDR3 sequence: CAWSQGGGGNQPQHF. The DNA for the CDR3 is TGTGCCTGGAGTCAAGGGGGAGGGGGCAATCAGCCCCAGCATTTT. The chain recombines TRBV30 with TRBJ1-5; D is possibly TRBD1 (6 bases). The germline gives CDR1 GTSNPN, CDR2 SVGIG (reference sequence). The CDR3 covers 15 residues. Trimming left V 2 bases short and J 2 bases short, with 13 bases between.